The 28 T cell receptor beta chains in this list originate from one sample, sequenced in a study of cytomegalovirus exposure and HLA in healthy donors. The PCR employed 60 Vbeta primers together with 13 Jbeta primers. Profiling relied on immunoSEQ multiplex PCR, and the TCRdb table lists in-frame clones only, not all of them. The sample includes hundreds of thousands of clones, around 80% of them seen just once. What was sequenced was PBMCs. These receptors were collected from a boy aged 2 to 10 in good health and CMV-seronegative.

The chain is built from TRBV23-1 and TRBJ1-4, with a weak D call TRBD1 (5 bases). TRBV23-1 belongs to the ORF category, with a function that is uncertain. The CDR3 totals 17 residues. Trimming stripped 4 bases from V and 4 bases from J, with 19 bases between. DNA for the CDR3: TGCGCCAGCAGTCCCTATACTCCGCGGGGGGATAATGAAAAACTGTTTTTT. It translates to CASSPYTPRGDNEKLFF.

The chain recombines TRBV7-9 with TRBJ2-2; 7 bases line up with TRBD1. This CDR3 has 15 amino acids. Germline V lookup: CDR1 SEHNR, CDR2 FQNEAQ (reference sequence). Unmatched junction bases numbered 1, after V lost 3 bases and J lost 0 bases. The CDR3 region is CASSFQGANTGELFF. In DNA form, the CDR3 reads TGTGCCAGCAGCTTCCAGGGGGCGAACACCGGGGAGCTGTTTTTT.

The V gene is TRBV6-1, the J gene TRBJ2-1, with 13 bases that match TRBD2. The CDR3 loop spans 18 amino acids. Germline trimming cut 4 bases from V and 3 bases from J; bases unmatched to any gene: 9. Germline CDR1 and CDR2: MNHNS and SASEGT. Written as DNA, the CDR3 is TGTGCCAGCAGTGCGATACTAGCGGGGGGGCTCATCTACAATGAGCAGTTCTTC. This translates into CASSAILAGGLIYNEQFF.

This chain joins TRBV25-1 and TRBJ1-2, with D uncertain. The germline V and J ends were trimmed by 3 bases and 6 bases, with 11 bases remaining between them. From germline, CDR1 is MGHDK and CDR2 SYGVNS. The CDR3 spans 13 residues. For the CDR3, the DNA is TGTGCCAGCAGTGAGGAGGGTTTGGATGGCTACACCTTC. Translation: CASSEEGLDGYTF.

The chain uses TRBV5-6 and TRBJ2-1, with D possibly matching TRBD2 (6 bases). The V end lost 4 bases, the J end lost 7 bases, and 15 bases lay between the germline ends. The CDR3 sequence is 14 residues long. Germline assignment: CDR1 SGHDT and CDR2 YYEEEE. The CDR3 is CASSVGTYKNEQFF. DNA of the CDR3: TGTGCCAGCAGCGTCGGGACTTATAAGAATGAGCAGTTCTTC.

This clone has just one count. The CDR3 region has the DNA TGCGCCAGCAGCTTGGCCGGGTCCCTCTCCTACGAGCAGTACTTC. This codes for CASSLAGSLSYEQYF. The V gene is TRBV5-1, the J gene TRBJ2-5; D ambiguous. The DNA end lines up better with TRBJ2-7; the J call may be wrong. This CDR3 contains 15 residues. Germline-derived CDR1 and CDR2 are SGHRS and YFSETQ.

The gene calls are TRBV7-2 and TRBJ1-2; D ambiguous. The V gene lost 1 base and the J gene lost 7 bases, with 7 bases spanning the gap. This CDR3 is 12 amino acids long. The V gene's germline CDR1 is SGHTA and CDR2 FQGNSA. The CDR3 region is CASSLGRFGYTF. CDR3 DNA sequence: TGTGCCAGCAGCTTAGGGCGGTTTGGCTACACCTTC. Full variable domain (missing parts from reference TRBV7-2 and TRBJ1-2): GAGVSQSPSNKVTEKGKDVELRCDPISGHTALYWYRQSLGQGLEFLIYFQGNSAPDKSGLPSDRFSAERTGGSVSTLTIQRTQQEDSAVYLCASSLGRFGYTFGSGTRLTVV.

The V and J genes are TRBV2 and TRBJ1-1; 8 nucleotides agree with TRBD1. CDR1 is SNHLY, CDR2 FYNNEI, per germline. The CDR3 has 12 residues. Germline trimming cut 7 bases from V and 8 bases from J; bases unmatched to any gene: 6. CDR3 DNA sequence: TGTGCCAGCATCTCCGGGACAGGAGAAGCTTTCTTT. Amino acid sequence: CASISGTGEAFF.

The V call is TRBV10-2, the J call TRBJ2-1; TRBD2 matches at 11 bases. Germline-derived CDR1 and CDR2 are WSHSY and SAAADI. This CDR3 contains 14 residues. The ends lost 9 bases at V and 5 bases at J; junction bases unmatched: 6. DNA for the CDR3: TGCGCCAGTCGACCGGGACTAGCGGACAATGAGCAGTTCTTC. Protein: CASRPGLADNEQFF.

The chain uses TRBV7-9 and TRBJ2-1, with D tentatively TRBD2 (5 bases). The germline gives CDR1 SEHNR, CDR2 FQNEAQ (reference sequence). Trimming cost V 1 base and J 4 bases, with 17 bases left between them. The CDR3 runs 17 residues. CDR3 DNA sequence: TGTGCCAGCAGCTTAGGGTTTCAGCGGAGAGAATACAATGAGCAGTTCTTC. This gives the protein CASSLGFQRREYNEQFF.

CDR3 region: CASSLGDIYPNRNNEQFF. The CDR3 coding sequence is TGTGCCAGCAGCCTAGGGGACATCTACCCAAATCGTAACAATGAGCAGTTCTTC. The J gene is TRBJ2-1, the V gene TRBV27; possible D gene TRBD1, 6 bases. The V end lost 6 bases, the J end lost 5 bases, and 26 bases lay between the germline ends. The germline V gene encodes CDR1 MNHEY and CDR2 SMNVEV (reference sequence). There are 18 residues in the CDR3.

The rearrangement uses TRBV6-6 and TRBJ1-1, with a tentative D call TRBD1 (5 bases). Germline lookup yields CDR1 MNHNY and CDR2 SVGAGI (reference sequence). V was shortened by 3 bases and J by 0 bases, with 11 bases between the two germline ends. The CDR3 has 15 residues. The DNA for the CDR3 is TGTGCCAGCAGTTATCGTGAAGGGGTGAACACTGAAGCTTTCTTT. It encodes CASSYREGVNTEAFF.

The J gene is TRBJ2-5, the V gene TRBV29-1, with TRBD2 as a possible D gene (5 bases). With the DNA end fitting TRBJ2-7 better, the J assignment may be wrong. Germline V gives CDR1 SQVTM, CDR2 ANQGSEA. This CDR3 has 12 residues. CDR3 sequence: CSVAPGTYEQYF. DNA for the CDR3: TGCAGCGTTGCCCCGGGAACCTACGAGCAGTACTTC.

The chain uses TRBV27 and TRBJ2-1; 9 nucleotides match TRBD2. The germline V gene has CDR1 MNHEY and CDR2 SMNVEV (reference sequence). Trimming at V came to 4 bases and at J to 6 bases, leaving 4 bases not matched to a gene. The CDR3 loop spans 14 amino acids. The CDR3 is CASSWVSGSNEQFF. The CDR3 DNA reads TGTGCCAGCAGTTGGGTTAGCGGGAGCAATGAGCAGTTCTTC.

V is TRBV5-6 and J is TRBJ2-5; 12 nucleotides agree with TRBD2. With the DNA end fitting TRBJ2-7 better, the J assignment may be wrong. The CDR3 contains 16 residues. Germline CDR1 and CDR2: SGHDT and YYEEEE. CDR3 residues: CASSFPTSGSPYEQYF. DNA of the CDR3: TGTGCCAGCAGTTTCCCGACTAGCGGGAGCCCCTACGAGCAGTACTTC.

The V gene is TRBV11-3, the J gene TRBJ2-7; 8 bases align to TRBD2. J lost 6 bases, V lost 5 bases, and 12 bases had no gene match. The CDR3 spans 15 residues. Germline V gives CDR1 SGHNT, CDR2 YENEEA. This CDR3 reads CASSLSGGGQREQYF. The CDR3 DNA sequence: TGTGCCAGCAGCCTTTCGGGGGGGGGCCAACGCGAGCAGTACTTC. The whole variable domain, remainder taken from reference TRBV11-3 and TRBJ2-7, is EAGVVQSPRYKIIEKKQPVAFWCNPISGHNTLYWYLQNLGQGPELLIRYENEEAVDDSQLPKDRFSAERLKGVDSTLKIQPAELGDSAVYLCASSLSGGGQREQYFGPGTRLTVT.

The count of this clone is one. This chain links TRBV29-1 with TRBJ1-2, with TRBD1 matching over 8 bases. CDR1 is SQVTM and CDR2 is ANQGSEA in the germline V gene. The CDR3 has 13 residues. Trimming at V came to 3 bases and at J to 4 bases, leaving 4 bases not matched to a gene. The CDR3 DNA is TGCAGCGTTGAGGCTGGACAGGGCTATGGCTACACCTTC. It encodes CSVEAGQGYGYTF. The variable domain in full, with the rest retrieved from reference TRBV29-1 and TRBJ1-2, is SAVISQKPSRDICQRGTSLTIQCQVDSQVTMMFWYRQQPGQSLTLIATANQGSEATYESGFVIDKFPISRPNLTFSTLTVSNMSPEDSSIYLCSVEAGQGYGYTFGSGTRLTVV.

The V call is TRBV2, the J call TRBJ1-2; D remains unclear. Germline V CDR1 and CDR2: SNHLY, FYNNEI. The CDR3 contains 14 residues. Between the trimmed V and J ends, which lost 2 bases and 7 bases, there was a span of 14 bases. DNA of the CDR3: TGTGCCAGCAGTGAACGGACTCTACCGGGTGGCTACACCTTC. It codes for CASSERTLPGGYTF.

The J gene is TRBJ2-3, the V gene TRBV7-2, with 9 bases lining up with TRBD2. Germline V gene lookup returns CDR1 SGHTA and CDR2 FQGNSA. J lost 5 bases, V lost 0 bases, and 6 bases had no gene match. The CDR3 runs 16 residues. This CDR3 is CASSLAGSGRLDTQYF. DNA for the CDR3: TGTGCCAGCAGCTTAGCGGGTAGCGGGAGATTAGATACGCAGTATTTT. The whole variable domain, remainder taken from reference TRBV7-2 and TRBJ2-3, is GAGVSQSPSNKVTEKGKDVELRCDPISGHTALYWYRQSLGQGLEFLIYFQGNSAPDKSGLPSDRFSAERTGGSVSTLTIQRTQQEDSAVYLCASSLAGSGRLDTQYFGPGTRLTVL.

The rearrangement joins TRBV29-1 to TRBJ2-5; 8 bases agree with TRBD1. The CDR3 sequence is 15 residues long. The germline V gene encodes CDR1 SQVTM and CDR2 ANQGSEA. The V and J ends lost 1 base and 4 bases, in that order; junction bases with no gene match: 8. CDR3 sequence: CSVEGDSRGPETQYF. CDR3 nucleotides: TGCAGCGTTGAAGGAGACTCCAGGGGGCCAGAGACCCAGTACTTC.

The chain carries TRBV9 and TRBJ2-7, with 10 bases fitting TRBD2. From germline, CDR1 is SGDLS and CDR2 YYNGEE. This CDR3 has 16 residues. Trimming at V came to 0 bases and at J to 0 bases, leaving 3 bases not matched to a gene. In DNA, the CDR3 is TGTGCCAGCAGCGTAGGTGCTAGCGGGGGCTCCTACGAGCAGTACTTC. It codes for CASSVGASGGSYEQYF.

J is TRBJ1-1 and V is TRBV5-1; 8 bases line up with TRBD1. The germline V gene encodes CDR1 SGHRS and CDR2 YFSETQ. J gave up 7 bases and V 0 bases, and 2 bases lay outside the gene matches. The CDR3 is made up of 13 amino acids. The CDR3 DNA follows: TGCGCCAGCAGCTTGGCCGGGACAGGTGAAGCTTTCTTT. Amino acid sequence: CASSLAGTGEAFF.

This clone was recorded a few times. This CDR3 reads CASSLDPAGMSEQFF. CDR3 DNA sequence: TGCGCCAGCAGCTTGGATCCAGCGGGAATGTCTGAGCAGTTCTTC. The rearrangement joins TRBV5-1 to TRBJ2-1, with 7 bases lining up with TRBD2. The CDR3 has 15 amino acids. Germline assignment: CDR1 SGHRS and CDR2 YFSETQ. J gave up 9 bases and V 0 bases, and 9 bases lay outside the gene matches.

The rearrangement joins TRBV27 to TRBJ1-4, with 12 bases matching TRBD1. The CDR3 sequence is 16 residues long. Per germline, CDR1 MNHEY and CDR2 SMNVEV (reference sequence). J was trimmed by 5 bases and V by 8 bases; bases with no gene match: 9. The CDR3 DNA sequence: TGTGCCAGCGGGACAGGGGGCGTAAATGGGAATGAAAAACTGTTTTTT. Amino acid sequence: CASGTGGVNGNEKLFF.

The chain links TRBV18 to TRBJ1-1, with a possible D match to TRBD1 (6 bases). This CDR3 has 13 residues. Germline values: CDR1 KGHSH, CDR2 LQKENI. Trimming cost V 5 bases and J 5 bases, with 12 bases left between them. The CDR3 sequence: CASSGGLETEAFF. CDR3 nucleotides: TGTGCCAGCTCAGGGGGCTTGGAAACTGAAGCTTTCTTT.

This chain links TRBV4-1 with TRBJ1-3; TRBD1 is a possible D gene (5 bases). CDR1 is MGHRA, CDR2 YSYEKL, per germline. Between the trimmed V and J ends, which lost 1 base and 8 bases, there was a span of 9 bases. This CDR3 contains 13 residues. CDR3 DNA sequence: TGCGCCAGCAGCCAAGTACCGGGGGACACCATATATTTT. Translated, it gives CASSQVPGDTIYF.

J is TRBJ2-3 and V is TRBV7-9, with TRBD2 matching 9 bases. The CDR3 runs to 16 residues. CDR1 is SEHNR and CDR2 is FQNEAQ in the germline V gene (reference sequence). With V trimmed by 5 bases and J by 0 bases, 6 bases remained unmatched. The CDR3 DNA follows: TGTGCCAGCAGCCGTCGACTAGCGGCTAGCACAGATACGCAGTATTTT. This translates into CASSRRLAASTDTQYF. Drawing the rest from reference TRBV7-9 and TRBJ2-3, the complete variable domain is DTGVSQNPRHKITKRGQNVTFRCDPISEHNRLYWYRQTLGQGPEFLTYFQNEAQLEKSRLLSDRFSAERPKGSFSTLEIQRTEQGDSAMYLCASSRRLAASTDTQYFGPGTRLTVL.

A few counts support this clone. The chain is built from TRBV2 and TRBJ1-5, with 7 bases lining up with TRBD1. V trimming: 6 bases; J trimming: 1 base; junction bases outside the gene matches: 0. Germline values: CDR1 SNHLY, CDR2 FYNNEI. The CDR3 is made up of 13 amino acids. The CDR3, as DNA: TGTGCCAGCAGGACAGGGAGCAATCAGCCCCAGCATTTT. It codes for CASRTGSNQPQHF.